This TCR beta chain was found in a study of shared clonotypes between healthy human individuals. Findings and caveats of the study: Deeper or shallower sequencing was expected to change how clonotypes are shared among donors.

This CDR3 is built from 15 residues. Trimming pared 2 bases from V and 4 bases from J, leaving 11 bases between. Germline assignment: CDR1 SEHNR and CDR2 FQNEAQ (reference sequence). Note on this clone: Its specificity is unknown.

Original data processing: ImmunoSEQ yielded junction-only sequences lacking quality scores, so filtering differed. Sequencing was performed with immunoSEQ multiplex PCR; in TCRdb, only in-frame clones are kept and a portion is missing. V and J calls and clone size are those listed in that table; D and trimming were worked out from the DNA. The sample shows about 480,000 clones, 75% to 80% of them seen only once. This chain uses TRBV7-9 with TRBJ2-2; possibly TRBD1 for D (5 bases). This sequence originates from a woman in her 40s in good health. Some clones in this sample may be carry-over from other donors' samples. The material sequenced was PBMCs. CDR3 in amino acids: CASSLFAGPTGELFF. CDR3 sequence (DNA): TGTGCCAGCAGCTTATTCGCAGGGCCCACCGGGGAGCTGTTTTTT.